This T cell receptor beta chain was captured in a study of T cell responses to AZD1222 COVID-19 vaccine. Study-wide points: Breadth and depth of Spike-specific TCRs rose after two AZD1222 doses. Spike-spanning, vaccine-associated CD4 TCRs were dominant at 160-218 and 743-854. Females outnumbered males among donors, who were mostly white British; clonal diversity was possibly underestimated. Reports say nearly half of spike-specific TCRs go after unmutated variant regions.

Germline V gene sequence: CDR1 LNHDA, CDR2 SQIVND (reference sequence). With 3 bases clipped from V and 0 bases from J, the junction kept 8 bases outside the gene matches. The CDR3 length is 17 residues. A word on this clone: The target antigen is unknown.

Produced via immunoSEQ multiplex PCR; TCRdb's table is partial and in-frame only. The data contain 120,000 to 150,000 clones, 93% of them singletons. The TCR originated in an adult in good health. Specimen: peripheral blood, collected on day 0 of MenACWY control vaccination. This chain links TRBV19 with TRBJ1-3, with TRBD1 matching over 7 bases. The CDR3, as DNA: TGTGCCAGTAGTATTCTTCCGGGACAGCACTCTGGAAACACCATATATTTT. It specifies CASSILPGQHSGNTIYF.